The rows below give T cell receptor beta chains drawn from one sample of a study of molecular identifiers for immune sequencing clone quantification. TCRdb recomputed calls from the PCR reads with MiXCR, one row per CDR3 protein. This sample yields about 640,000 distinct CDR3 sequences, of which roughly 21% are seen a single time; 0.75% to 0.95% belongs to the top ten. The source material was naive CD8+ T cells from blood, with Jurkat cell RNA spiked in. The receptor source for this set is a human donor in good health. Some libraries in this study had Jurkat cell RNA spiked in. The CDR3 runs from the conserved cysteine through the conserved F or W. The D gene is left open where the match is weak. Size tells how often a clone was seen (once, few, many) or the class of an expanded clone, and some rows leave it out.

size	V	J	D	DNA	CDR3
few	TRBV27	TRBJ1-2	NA	TGTGCCAGCAGTTTAAAGGGCGGGGCCGTGAAGATCGATGGCTACACCTTC	CASSLKGGAVKIDGYTF
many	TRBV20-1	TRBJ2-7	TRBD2	TGCAGTGCTTCTCCGATGTTAGCGGGGGTATCCTACGAGCAGTACTTC	CSASPMLAGVSYEQYF
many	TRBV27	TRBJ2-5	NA	TGTGCCAGCAGTTTAGGACCGACGCAAGAGACCCAGTACTTC	CASSLGPTQETQYF
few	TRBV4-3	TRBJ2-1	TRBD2	TGCGCCAGCAGCCAAGATCTCCTGGGACTAGCAGGCAATGAGCAGTTCTTC	CASSQDLLGLAGNEQFF
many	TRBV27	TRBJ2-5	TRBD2	TGTGCCAGCAGTTTTCTAGCGGGAGAAGAGACCCAGTACTTC	CASSFLAGEETQYF
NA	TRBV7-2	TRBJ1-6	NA	TGTGCCAGCAGCTTAGAGGAAGCCTATAATTCACCCCTCCACTTT	CASSLEEAYNSPLHF
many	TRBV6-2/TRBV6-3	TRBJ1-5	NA	TGTGCCAGCAGTTCGCAGGGCTTTGGCAATCAGCCCCAGCATTTT	CASSSQGFGNQPQHF
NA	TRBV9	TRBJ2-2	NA	TGTGCCAGCAGCGTAGGGGTAGTAGCGGAGATCACCGGGGAGCTGTTTTTT	CASSVGVVAEITGELFF
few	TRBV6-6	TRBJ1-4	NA	TGTGCCAGCAGCCCGGATTTGGGACTGTTTTTT	CASSPDLGLFF
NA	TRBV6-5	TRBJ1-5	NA	TGTGCCAGCAGCCCACCTGCGGGTCAGCCCCAGCATTTT	CASSPPAGQPQHF
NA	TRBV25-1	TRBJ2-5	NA	TGTGCCAGCAGTGGTACAGGGAACCAAGAGACCCAGTACTTC	CASSGTGNQETQYF
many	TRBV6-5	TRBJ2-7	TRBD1	TGTGCCAGCAGTTACTTGACAGGGGGCACCTACGAGCAGTACTTC	CASSYLTGGTYEQYF
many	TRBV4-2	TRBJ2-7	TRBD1	TGTGCCAGCAGCCCCTACCCGGGACAGGGGGCAGAAGAGCAGTACTTC	CASSPYPGQGAEEQYF
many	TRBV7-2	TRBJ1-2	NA	TGTGCCAGCAGCGAGGGAGCAGTCGTTTACTATGGCTACACCTTC	CASSEGAVVYYGYTF
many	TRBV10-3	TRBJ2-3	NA	TGTGCCATCAGTGACACAGATACGCAGTATTTT	CAISDTDTQYF
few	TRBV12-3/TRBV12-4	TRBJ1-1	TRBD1	TGTGCCAGCAGCTGGGACAGGAGAGAAGCTTTCTTT	CASSWDRREAFF
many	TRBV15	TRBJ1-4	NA	TGTGCCACCAGCAGAGTTGGGCAGGGCTTGCTTCCTACAACTAATGAAAAACTGTTTTTT	CATSRVGQGLLPTTNEKLFF
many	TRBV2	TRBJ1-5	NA	TGTGCCAGCAGCCGGGACACGTACTCCGTTCATAGCAATCAGCCCCAGCATTTT	CASSRDTYSVHSNQPQHF
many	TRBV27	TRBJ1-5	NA	TGTGCCAGCGCCTACACTAGCAATCAGCCCCAGCATTTT	CASAYTSNQPQHF
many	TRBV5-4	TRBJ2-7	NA	TGTGCCAGCAGTACAACCCTTCCTGCGGGGCAGTACTTC	CASSTTLPAGQYF
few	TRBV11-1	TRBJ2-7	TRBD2	TGTGCCAGCAGCTTAGGGCTAGCGGGGCCCTTTTTACTCTACGAGCAGTACTTC	CASSLGLAGPFLLYEQYF
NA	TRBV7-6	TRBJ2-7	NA	TGTGCCAGCAGCTTAGGGACACATGCAACCTACGAGCAGTACTTC	CASSLGTHATYEQYF
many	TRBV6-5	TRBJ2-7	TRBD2	TGTGCCAGCAGTTTGTTTAGCGGGGCCTATGGCGAGCAGTACTTC	CASSLFSGAYGEQYF
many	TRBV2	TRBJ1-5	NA	TGTGCCAGCAGCACACCCACGGGACGGGAGTATCAGCCCCAGCATTTT	CASSTPTGREYQPQHF
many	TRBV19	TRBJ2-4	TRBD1	TGTGCCAGTAGTACTAGGGGGACAGAAAACATTCAGTACTTC	CASSTRGTENIQYF
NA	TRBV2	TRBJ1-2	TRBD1	TGTGCCAGCAGTCCCCTAGGGGGCGCGCGTGGCTACACCTTC	CASSPLGGARGYTF
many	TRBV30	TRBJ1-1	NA	TGTGCCTGGAGTGTCGGCGGGTTCACTGAAGCTTTCTTT	CAWSVGGFTEAFF